This T cell receptor beta chain was documented in a study of OX40 agonist ivuxolimab in advanced cancers. About the study: One patient with hepatocellular carcinoma and two with cutaneous melanoma, three in all, had partial responses.

The CDR3 length is 15 residues. The V and J ends lost 7 bases and 3 bases respectively, with 18 bases between them. CDR1 is LNHDA, CDR2 SQIVND, per germline (reference sequence). TCRdb's copy holds only in-frame clones and misses some; the assay was immunoSEQ multiplex PCR. Here the sample spans around 12,000 clones, 80% to 90% being singletons. This clone appeared a single time. This clonotype was sampled from an adult with an advanced solid tumor such as melanoma, head and neck, liver or kidney cancer. The source material was CD4+ or CD8+ T cells sorted from blood, sampled in a trial of the OX40 agonist ivuxolimab. The chain couples TRBV19 to TRBJ1-1; D uncertain. The CDR3 protein is CASIPRAGPDTEAFF. The CDR3 bases are TGTGCCAGTATCCCGAGGGCAGGCCCGGACACTGAAGCTTTCTTT. The full variable domain, with the rest looked up from reference TRBV19 and TRBJ1-1, is DGGITQSPKYLFRKEGQNVTLSCEQNLNHDAMYWYRQDPGQGLRLIYYSQIVNDFQKGDIAEGYSVSREKKESFPLTVTSAQKNPTAFYLCASIPRAGPDTEAFFGQGTRLTVV.